This section outlines one T cell receptor beta chain sequence together with its context. A much larger clone sits a single nucleotide away, making a read error possible. The data belong to a study of tumor-infiltrating lymphocytes in primary liver carcinoma. RNA and DNA were co-extracted from approximately 20-30 mg of unsorted bulk tissue. Germline lookup yields CDR1 MDHEN and CDR2 SYDVKM. This CDR3 comprises 13 residues. TCR beta cDNA was prepared out of roughly 490 ng total RNA by means of a constant-region primer. What produced the TCR beta libraries was three nested multiplex PCR rounds using slightly modified ARM-PCR. Primers for the first two PCR rounds were TRBV1-TRBV30 forward primers and a C-beta reverse primer (about 9 cycles per round). TCRdb fed the multiplex PCR reads into MiXCR, producing one record per CDR3 protein. The sample yields around 40,000 distinct CDR3 sequences, about three quarters seen once.

The chain combines TRBV28 with TRBJ1-4; the D gene is possibly TRBD1 (5 bases). Material: liver tumor tissue from sampling region 2. Stated subset: tumor region T2, inferior pole. The sequence derives from a man aged 35-49 years with primary liver carcinoma and hepatitis B virus infection. Here the CDR3 DNA reads TGTGGCAGCTGGGACGCCGTAAATGAAAAACTGTTTTTT. Translating gives CGSWDAVNEKLFF.